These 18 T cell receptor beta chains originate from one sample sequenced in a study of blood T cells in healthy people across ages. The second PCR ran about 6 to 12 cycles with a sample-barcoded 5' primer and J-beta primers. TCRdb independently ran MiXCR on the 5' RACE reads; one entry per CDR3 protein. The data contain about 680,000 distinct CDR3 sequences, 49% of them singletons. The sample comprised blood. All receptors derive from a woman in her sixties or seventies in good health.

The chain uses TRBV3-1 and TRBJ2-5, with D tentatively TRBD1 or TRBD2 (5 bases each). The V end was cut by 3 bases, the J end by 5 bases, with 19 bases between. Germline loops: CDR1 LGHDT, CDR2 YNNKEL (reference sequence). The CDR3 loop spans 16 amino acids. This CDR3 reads CASSHWDPTAPETQYF. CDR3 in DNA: TGTGCCAGCAGCCATTGGGACCCTACTGCGCCTGAGACCCAGTACTTC.

The CDR3 DNA sequence: TGTGCCAGCAGTGACCCAGGACAGGGGAGCTATGGCTACACCTTC. This sequence encodes CASSDPGQGSYGYTF. V gene TRBV12-3 or TRBV12-4 combines with J gene TRBJ1-2; 9 bases are shared with TRBD1. V shed 5 bases and J 4 bases; nucleotides not matched to a gene: 8. The CDR3 runs to 15 residues.

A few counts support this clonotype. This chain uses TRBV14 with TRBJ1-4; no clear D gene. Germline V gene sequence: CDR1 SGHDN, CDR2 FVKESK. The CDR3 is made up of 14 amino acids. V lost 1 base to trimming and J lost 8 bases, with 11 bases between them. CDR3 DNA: TGTGCCAGCAGCCAAGGGCCGGCCAGGGAAAAACTGTTTTTT. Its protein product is CASSQGPAREKLFF.

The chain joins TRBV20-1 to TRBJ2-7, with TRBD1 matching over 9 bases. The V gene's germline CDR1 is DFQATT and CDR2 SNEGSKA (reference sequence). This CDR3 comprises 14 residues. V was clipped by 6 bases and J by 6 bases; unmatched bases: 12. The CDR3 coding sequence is TGCAGTGCAAAGCCGGGACAGGGTCTTGTCGAGCAGTACTTC. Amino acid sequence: CSAKPGQGLVEQYF.

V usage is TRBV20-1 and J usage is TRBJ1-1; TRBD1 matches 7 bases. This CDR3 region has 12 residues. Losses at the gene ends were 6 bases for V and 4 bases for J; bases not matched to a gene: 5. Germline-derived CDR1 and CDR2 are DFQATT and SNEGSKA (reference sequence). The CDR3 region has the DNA TGCAGTGCCTTAGACAGGGCCACTGAAGCTTTCTTT. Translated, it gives CSALDRATEAFF.

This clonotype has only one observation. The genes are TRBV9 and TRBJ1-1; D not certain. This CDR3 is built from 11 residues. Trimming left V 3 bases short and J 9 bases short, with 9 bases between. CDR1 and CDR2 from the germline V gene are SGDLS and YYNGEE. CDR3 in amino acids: CASSDGRKAFF. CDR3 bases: TGTGCCAGCAGCGATGGGAGAAAAGCTTTCTTT. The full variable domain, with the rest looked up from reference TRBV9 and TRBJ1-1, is DSGVTQTPKHLITATGQRVTLRCSPRSGDLSVYWYQQSLDQGLQFLIQYYNGEERAKGNILERFSAQQFPDLHSELNLSSLELGDSALYFCASSDGRKAFFGQGTRLTVV.

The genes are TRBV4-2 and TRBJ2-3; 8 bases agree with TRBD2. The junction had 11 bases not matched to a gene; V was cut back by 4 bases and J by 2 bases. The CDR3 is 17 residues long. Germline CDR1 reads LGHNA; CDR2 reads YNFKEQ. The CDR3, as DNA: TGTGCCAGCAGCCCCCGAGGTAGCGGGAACCCCACAGATACGCAGTATTTT. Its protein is CASSPRGSGNPTDTQYF.

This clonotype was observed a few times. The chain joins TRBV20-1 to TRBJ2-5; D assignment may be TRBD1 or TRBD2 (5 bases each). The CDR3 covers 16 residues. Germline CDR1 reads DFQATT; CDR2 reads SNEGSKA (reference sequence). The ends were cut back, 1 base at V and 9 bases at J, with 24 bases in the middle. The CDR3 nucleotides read TGCAGTGCTAGAGGGGTGTCGGGACCTGAGGGACGTGCCCAGTACTTC. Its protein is CSARGVSGPEGRAQYF.

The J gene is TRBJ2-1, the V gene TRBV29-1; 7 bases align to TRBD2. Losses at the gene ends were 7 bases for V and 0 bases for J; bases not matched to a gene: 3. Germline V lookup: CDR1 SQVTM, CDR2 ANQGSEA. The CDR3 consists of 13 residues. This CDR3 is CSARDYSYNEQFF. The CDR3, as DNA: TGCAGCGCCCGGGACTACTCCTACAATGAGCAGTTCTTC.

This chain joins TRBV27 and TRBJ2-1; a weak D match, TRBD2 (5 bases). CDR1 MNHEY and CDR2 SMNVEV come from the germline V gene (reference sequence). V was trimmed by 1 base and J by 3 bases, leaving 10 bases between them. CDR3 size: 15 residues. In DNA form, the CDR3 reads TGTGCCAGCAGTTTATGGGCTAGCTTCTACAATGAGCAGTTCTTC. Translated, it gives CASSLWASFYNEQFF.

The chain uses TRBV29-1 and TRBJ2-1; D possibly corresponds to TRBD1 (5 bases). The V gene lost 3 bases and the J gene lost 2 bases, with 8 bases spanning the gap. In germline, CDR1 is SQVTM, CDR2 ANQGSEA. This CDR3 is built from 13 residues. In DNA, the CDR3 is TGCAGCGTTGAGGTGACAGCCTACAATGAGCAGTTCTTC. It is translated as CSVEVTAYNEQFF.

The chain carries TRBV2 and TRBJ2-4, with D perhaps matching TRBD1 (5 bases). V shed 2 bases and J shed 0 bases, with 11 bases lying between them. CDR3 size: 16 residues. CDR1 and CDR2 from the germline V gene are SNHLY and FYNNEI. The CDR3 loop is CASSERAGLAKNIQYF. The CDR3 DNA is TGTGCCAGCAGTGAAAGGGCAGGGTTAGCCAAAAACATTCAGTACTTC.

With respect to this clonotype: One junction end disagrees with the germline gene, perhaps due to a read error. CDR3 sequence (DNA): TGTGCTAGCAGCTTCCTTAGCGGGGAGCTGTTTTTT. Its translation is CASSFLSGELFF. The chain combines TRBV7-7 with TRBJ2-2, with D hard to call. The CDR3 is 12 residues long. Per germline, CDR1 SSHAT and CDR2 FNYEAQ (reference sequence).

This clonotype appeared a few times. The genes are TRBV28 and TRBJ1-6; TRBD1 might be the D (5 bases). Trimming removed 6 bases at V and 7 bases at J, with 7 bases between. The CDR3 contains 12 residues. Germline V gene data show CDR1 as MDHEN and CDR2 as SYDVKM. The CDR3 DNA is TGTGCCAGCAGACGACAGAATTCACCCCTCCACTTT. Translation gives CASRRQNSPLHF.

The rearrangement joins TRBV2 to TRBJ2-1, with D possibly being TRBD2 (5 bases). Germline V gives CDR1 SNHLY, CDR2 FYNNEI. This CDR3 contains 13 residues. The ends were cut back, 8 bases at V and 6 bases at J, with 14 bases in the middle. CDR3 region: CASEGTRGNEQFF. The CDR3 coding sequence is TGTGCCAGCGAGGGCACTCGTGGCAATGAGCAGTTCTTC.

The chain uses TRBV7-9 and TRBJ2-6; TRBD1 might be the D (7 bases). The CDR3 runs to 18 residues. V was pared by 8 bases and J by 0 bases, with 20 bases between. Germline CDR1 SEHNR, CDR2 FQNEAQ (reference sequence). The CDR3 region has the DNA TGTGCCAGCTATGACAGGGCCGGGACTGCCTCTGGGGCCAACGTCCTGACTTTC. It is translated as CASYDRAGTASGANVLTF.

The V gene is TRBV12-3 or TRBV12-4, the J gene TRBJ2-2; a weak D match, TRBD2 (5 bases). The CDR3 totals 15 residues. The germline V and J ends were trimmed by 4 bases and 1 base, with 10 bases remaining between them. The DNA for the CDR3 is TGTGCCAGCAGTTCCCAACGGGAGAACACCGGGGAGCTGTTTTTT. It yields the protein CASSSQRENTGELFF.

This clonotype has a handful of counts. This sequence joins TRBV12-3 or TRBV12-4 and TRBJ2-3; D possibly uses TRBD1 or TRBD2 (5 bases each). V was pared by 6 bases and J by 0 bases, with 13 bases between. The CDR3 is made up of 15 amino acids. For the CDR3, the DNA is TGTGCCAGCAGCGACTGGGGCGGGAGCACAGATACGCAGTATTTT. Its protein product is CASSDWGGSTDTQYF.